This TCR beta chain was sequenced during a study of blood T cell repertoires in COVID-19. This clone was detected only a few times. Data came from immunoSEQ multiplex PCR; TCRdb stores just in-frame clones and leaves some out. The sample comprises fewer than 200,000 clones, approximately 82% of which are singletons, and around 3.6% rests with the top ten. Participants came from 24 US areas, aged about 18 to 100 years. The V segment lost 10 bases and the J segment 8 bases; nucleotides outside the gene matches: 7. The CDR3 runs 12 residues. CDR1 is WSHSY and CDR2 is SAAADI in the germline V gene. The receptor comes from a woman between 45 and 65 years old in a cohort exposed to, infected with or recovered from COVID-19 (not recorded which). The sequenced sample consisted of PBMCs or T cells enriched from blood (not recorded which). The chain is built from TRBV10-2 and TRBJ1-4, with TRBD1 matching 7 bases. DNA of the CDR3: TGCGCCACCCTAAACAGGGGCGAAAAACTGTTTTTT. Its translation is CATLNRGEKLFF.